A single sample is the source of the 28 T cell receptor beta chains below, sequenced in a study of patients and donors after allogeneic stem cell transplantation. MiXCR, applied by TCRdb to the RT-PCR reads, yields one record per CDR3 protein. The sample records about 39,000 distinct CDR3 sequences, under 35% being singletons. The material sequenced was blood, either unsorted or a sorted T cell fraction (not recorded which). Receptors originate from a human donor who was either an allogeneic HSCT recipient or a stem cell or donor lymphocyte infusion donor (not recorded which). It is not recorded whose cells these are; they may come from a transplant donor.

A few counts support this clonotype. V and J are TRBV12-3 or TRBV12-4 and TRBJ1-6, with a tentative D call TRBD1 (5 bases). There are 17 residues in the CDR3. V dropped 3 bases and J dropped 3 bases, with 15 bases sitting between them. The CDR3 DNA follows: TGTGCCAGCAGTTTTTCCCCCGCGACAGACTATAATTCACCCCTCCACTTT. Its translation is CASSFSPATDYNSPLHF.

The chain recombines TRBV28 with TRBJ2-5; D possibly uses TRBD1 or TRBD2 (6 bases each). This CDR3 is 14 amino acids long. Germline V gene sequence: CDR1 MDHEN, CDR2 SYDVKM. CDR3 nucleotide sequence: TGTGCAATCAGTAAGGGGGGCCGCCAAGAGACCCAGTACTTC. Translating gives CAISKGGRQETQYF.

V and J are TRBV28 and TRBJ1-6; 7 nucleotides align to TRBD1. V was pared by 6 bases and J by 9 bases, with 11 bases of the junction left unmatched. The CDR3 spans 15 residues. Germline CDR1 is MDHEN and CDR2 is SYDVKM. The CDR3: CASRLQGFPGSPLHF. Written as DNA, the CDR3 is TGTGCCAGCAGGCTACAGGGGTTCCCGGGTTCACCCCTCCACTTT. Full variable domain (remainder filled in from reference TRBV28 and TRBJ1-6): DVKVTQSSRYLVKRTGEKVFLECVQDMDHENMFWYRQDPGLGLRLIYFSYDVKMKEKGDIPEGYSVSREKKERFSLILESASTNQTSMYLCASRLQGFPGSPLHFGNGTRLTVT.

The chain is built from TRBV29-1 and TRBJ1-2, with 7 bases fitting TRBD1. Germline CDR1 is SQVTM and CDR2 is ANQGSEA. The CDR3 loop spans 12 amino acids. V shed 5 bases and J 5 bases; nucleotides not matched to a gene: 5. The CDR3 DNA follows: TGCAGCGTTCACGGACAGGCTTATGGCTACACCTTC. Translation gives CSVHGQAYGYTF.

The chain couples TRBV12-3 or TRBV12-4 to TRBJ2-1; D is ambiguous. The CDR3 is 12 residues long. The germline V and J ends were trimmed by 4 bases and 6 bases, with 7 bases remaining between them. The CDR3 sequence is CASSSSSNEQFF. DNA for the CDR3: TGTGCCAGCAGTTCCTCAAGCAATGAGCAGTTCTTC.

V and J are TRBV7-9 and TRBJ2-1; D call uncertain. Looked up from germline, CDR1 is SEHNR and CDR2 is FQNEAQ (reference sequence). CDR3 length equals 15 residues. V lost 1 base, J lost 10 bases, and 17 bases lay in between. In DNA, the CDR3 is TGTGCCAGCAGCTTAGGGGTCGCGTTGTCGGAGGAGCAGTTCTTC. Its protein is CASSLGVALSEEQFF.

This clonotype was picked up many times. This chain links TRBV5-1 with TRBJ1-1; D is undetermined. Germline V lookup: CDR1 SGHRS, CDR2 YFSETQ. V shed 6 bases and J shed 0 bases, with 12 bases lying between them. The CDR3 runs 14 residues. The CDR3, as DNA: TGCGCCAGCACCTCTTCCGGGTTGAACACTGAAGCTTTCTTT. Protein sequence: CASTSSGLNTEAFF. The full variable domain, in which reference TRBV5-1 and TRBJ1-1 provide the parts outside the CDR3, is KAGVTQTPRYLIKTRGQQVTLSCSPISGHRSVSWYQQTPGQGLQFLFEYFSETQRNKGNFPGRFSGRQFSNSRSEMNVSTLELGDSALYLCASTSSGLNTEAFFGQGTRLTVV.

V usage is TRBV6-5 and J usage is TRBJ2-2; no firm D call. The V end lost 2 bases, the J end lost 3 bases, and 4 bases lay between the germline ends. Germline CDR1 MNHEY, CDR2 SVGAGI. This CDR3 is 13 amino acids long. The DNA for the CDR3 is TGTGCCAGCAGTTACCGTGACACCGGGGAGCTGTTTTTT. It is translated as CASSYRDTGELFF.

The chain joins TRBV12-3 or TRBV12-4 to TRBJ1-2; no clear D. This CDR3 has 11 residues. Trimming left V 4 bases short and J 8 bases short, with 8 bases between. CDR3 amino acids: CASSSRGGYTF. The CDR3 DNA sequence: TGTGCCAGCAGTTCGAGAGGAGGCTACACCTTC.

The chain recombines TRBV7-6 with TRBJ1-1; D is perhaps TRBD1 (5 bases). Per the germline V gene, CDR1 is SGHVS and CDR2 is FNYEAQ. V was trimmed by 9 bases and J by 1 base, leaving 15 bases between them. The CDR3 spans 14 residues. CDR3 protein: CARSRGQGNTEAFF. The CDR3 DNA reads TGTGCCAGAAGCCGAGGCCAGGGGAACACTGAAGCTTTCTTT.

This clonotype occurred a few times. The gene calls are TRBV18 and TRBJ2-3, with TRBD1 matching 8 bases. CDR1 and CDR2 (germline): KGHSH, LQKENI. Trimming removed 3 bases from V and 4 bases from J; junction bases left unmatched: 6. This CDR3 has 15 residues. The CDR3 sequence is CASSPGQVGADTQYF. CDR3 in DNA: TGTGCCAGCTCACCGGGACAGGTAGGAGCAGATACGCAGTATTTT.

The chain uses TRBV28 and TRBJ1-4, with D perhaps TRBD1 (6 bases). CDR1 is MDHEN and CDR2 is SYDVKM in the germline V gene. The CDR3 is 14 amino acids. V was clipped by 6 bases and J by 3 bases, with 11 bases between them. This chain's CDR3 is CASSSGQSNEKLFF. The CDR3 DNA sequence: TGTGCCAGCAGCTCGGGACAATCTAATGAAAAACTGTTTTTT.

This clonotype has just a few counts. The chain has TRBV10-3 and TRBJ2-3, with 11 positions matching TRBD2. J gave up 1 base and V 5 bases, and 11 bases lay outside the gene matches. This CDR3 contains 18 residues. In germline, CDR1 is ENHRY, CDR2 SYGVKD. CDR3 nucleotides: TGTGCCATCAGTATACTAGCGGGAGTCCCGATTGGCACAGATACGCAGTATTTT. Translating it yields CAISILAGVPIGTDTQYF.

The chain recombines TRBV9 with TRBJ1-4, with D possibly being TRBD1 (5 bases). The CDR3 contains 16 residues. Deletions cut 3 bases from V and 2 bases from J, with 14 bases between. In germline, CDR1 is SGDLS, CDR2 YYNGEE. CDR3 coding DNA: TGTGCCAGCAGCGCCGAGGGTTGGGGGACTAATGAAAAACTGTTTTTT. It encodes CASSAEGWGTNEKLFF.

The rearrangement uses TRBV5-1 and TRBJ2-7; no firm D call. The ends were cut back, 2 bases at V and 12 bases at J, with 15 bases in the middle. The CDR3 has 12 amino acids. Looked up from germline, CDR1 is SGHRS and CDR2 is YFSETQ. Here the CDR3 DNA reads TGCGCCAGCAGCTTTTTCCTCGGGTTGCGGTACTTC. It yields the protein CASSFFLGLRYF.

This clonotype was detected a few times. The chain uses TRBV20-1 and TRBJ1-6; 7 nucleotides agree with TRBD1. This CDR3 is built from 14 residues. Germline values: CDR1 DFQATT, CDR2 SNEGSKA (reference sequence). V was pared by 4 bases and J by 7 bases, with 7 bases of the junction left unmatched. The CDR3 is CSATPTGRNSPLHF. The CDR3 nucleotides read TGCAGTGCTACCCCGACAGGGAGGAATTCACCCCTCCACTTT.

This clonotype occurred a few times. CDR3 loop: CASSLGSVTGELFF. The CDR3 DNA is TGTGCCAGCAGTCTGGGCTCCGTCACCGGGGAGCTGTTTTTT. This chain links TRBV2 with TRBJ2-2; D gene uncertain. CDR1 SNHLY and CDR2 FYNNEI come from the germline V gene. The CDR3 consists of 14 residues. Trimming shortened V by 5 bases and J by 4 bases, and 11 bases separated the two germline ends.

The CDR3 loop reads CAISERRDNEQFF. The CDR3 DNA is TGTGCCATCAGTGAGAGGAGGGACAATGAGCAGTTCTTC. The chain uses TRBV10-3 and TRBJ2-1, with TRBD2 as a possible D gene (6 bases). CDR1 and CDR2 (germline): ENHRY, SYGVKD. The CDR3 sequence is 13 residues long. V shed 2 bases and J shed 5 bases, with 7 bases lying between them.

This clonotype showed up just a few times. The CDR3 is CATSRTVYQPQHF. The CDR3, as DNA: TGTGCCACCAGTAGAACAGTTTATCAGCCCCAGCATTTT. V usage is TRBV24-1 and J usage is TRBJ1-5; no definite D call. V gave up 6 bases and J gave up 5 bases, with 10 bases separating them. The CDR3 is 13 amino acids. Germline CDR1 KGHDR, CDR2 SFDVKD.

This clonotype came up a few times. The chain has TRBV5-6 and TRBJ2-1, with 12 bases fitting TRBD1. The V and J ends lost 6 bases and 2 bases, in that order; junction bases with no gene match: 12. The CDR3 contains 18 residues. CDR1 is SGHDT and CDR2 is YYEEEE in the germline V gene. CDR3: CASTGTGGSALTYNEQFF. The CDR3 DNA sequence: TGTGCCAGCACCGGGACAGGGGGCTCCGCATTAACCTACAATGAGCAGTTCTTC.

V usage is TRBV15 and J usage is TRBJ2-7; D remains ambiguous. CDR1 and CDR2 from the germline V gene are LNHNV and YYDKDF (reference sequence). This CDR3 spans 15 amino acids. Trimming took 0 bases from V and 0 from J, leaving 9 bases between them. The DNA of the CDR3 is TGTGCCACCAGCAGAGATCGTCTTGCCTCCTACGAGCAGTACTTC. As protein: CATSRDRLASYEQYF.

The J gene is TRBJ2-7, the V gene TRBV4-3, with TRBD2 identical over 9 bases. The junction had 9 bases not matched to a gene; V was cut back by 2 bases and J by 4 bases. CDR1 and CDR2 from the germline V gene are LGHNA and YSLEER. This CDR3 comprises 16 residues. The CDR3 DNA is TGCGCCAGCAGCCAAAGCTTTAGCGGGAGTAGATACGAGCAGTACTTC. Its protein is CASSQSFSGSRYEQYF.

This clonotype was recorded a few times. The chain is built from TRBV27 and TRBJ1-6, with 9 positions matching TRBD1. The germline V gene has CDR1 MNHEY and CDR2 SMNVEV (reference sequence). The CDR3 spans 15 residues. V gave up 5 bases and J gave up 10 bases; unmatched junction bases: 9. CDR3: CASSTSGTGKSPLHF. In DNA, the CDR3 is TGTGCCAGCAGTACCTCCGGGACAGGGAAGTCACCCCTCCACTTT.

The DNA for the CDR3 is TGTGCCAGCAGCCATTACCAAGCTGGGGCAACTAATGAAAAACTGTTTTTT. Its translation is CASSHYQAGATNEKLFF. The J gene is TRBJ1-4, the V gene TRBV12-3 or TRBV12-4, with D unclear. Between the trimmed V and J ends, which lost 6 bases and 0 bases, there was a span of 17 bases. The CDR3 consists of 17 residues.

This clonotype was seen more than once but under ten times. The chain is built from TRBV6-5 and TRBJ2-7, with D possibly TRBD1 on 5 matching bases. Trimming shortened V by 5 bases and J by 2 bases, and 16 bases separated the two germline ends. Germline lookup yields CDR1 MNHEY and CDR2 SVGAGI. The CDR3 has 15 amino acids. CDR3 region: CASSRARAGPYEQYF. CDR3 in DNA: TGTGCCAGCAGTAGGGCCAGGGCAGGCCCCTACGAGCAGTACTTC.

This chain links TRBV9 with TRBJ2-2; D uncertain. Trimming took 0 bases from V and 5 from J, leaving 5 bases between them. This CDR3 region has 13 residues. Germline V CDR1 and CDR2: SGDLS, YYNGEE. DNA of the CDR3: TGTGCCAGCAGCGTAGTAGGGACCGGGGAGCTGTTTTTT. Its translation is CASSVVGTGELFF.

Written as DNA, the CDR3 is TGTGCCAGCAGCGTAGAGGGACAGAATAATTCACCCCTCCACTTT. This translates into CASSVEGQNNSPLHF. The chain links TRBV9 to TRBJ1-6; TRBD1 matches at 7 bases. The CDR3 runs 15 residues. Germline V gene sequence: CDR1 SGDLS, CDR2 YYNGEE. The J segment lost 5 bases and the V segment lost 0 bases, leaving 2 bases of the junction unmatched.

This clonotype was detected a few times. The chain recombines TRBV7-9 with TRBJ2-4, with a tentative D call TRBD2 (5 bases). There are 17 residues in the CDR3. Per germline, CDR1 SEHNR and CDR2 FQNEAQ (reference sequence). Trimming removed 6 bases from V and 0 bases from J, with 18 bases in between. CDR3 coding DNA: TGTGCCAGCAGTTCGCCCGGGATTGGGGTAGCCAAAAACATTCAGTACTTC. This sequence encodes CASSSPGIGVAKNIQYF.